A single TCR beta chain is shown here with its context. Libraries were prepared by immunoSEQ multiplex PCR; TCRdb keeps only in-frame clonotypes and omits some of them. The top ten clones hold approximately 0.4% of a sample with about 45,000 clones, approximately 88% of them seen once. This sample is part of a study of blood T cell repertoires in COVID-19. Germline V CDR1 and CDR2: SGHAT, FQNNGV. The CDR3 sequence is 14 residues long. V was shortened by 2 bases and J by 5 bases, with 13 bases between the two germline ends. The source of this sequence is a human donor in a cohort sampled during active COVID-19. This chain uses TRBV11-2 with TRBJ2-7, with D tentatively TRBD1 (6 bases). Specimen: peripheral blood. CDR3 nucleotide sequence: TGTGCCAGCAGCTTACCCGGACAGTTCCACGAGCAGTACTTC. Translation: CASSLPGQFHEQYF.